The rows below give T cell receptor beta chains drawn from one sample of a study of shared clonotypes between healthy human individuals. Profiling relied on immunoSEQ multiplex PCR, and the TCRdb table lists in-frame clones only, not all of them. Among some 530,000 clones listed, 81% were seen once. The sequenced material came from PBMCs. The receptors were sampled from a woman in her thirties or forties in good health. Some clones in this sample may be carry-over from other donors' samples. Both conserved end residues are part of each CDR3. D genes are given only for firm matches. The size of a clone is reported for some rows only, either as once, few or many, or as a class for expanded clones.

TRBV7-2	.	TRBJ2-3	.	TGTGCCAGCAGCTTAGACAGGGACTCAGATACGCAGTATTTT	CASSLDRDSDTQYF
TRBV11-2	.	TRBJ1-5	.	TGTGCCAGCAGCGTGGGTAGCAATCAGCCCCAGCATTTT	CASSVGSNQPQHF
TRBV6-5	.	TRBJ1-2	.	TGTGCCAGCAAGGGTCTCTATGGCTACACCTTC	CASKGLYGYTF
TRBV2	.	TRBJ2-5	TRBD1	TGTGCCAGCAGTGTGACAGGGCGAGAGACCCAGTACTTC	CASSVTGRETQYF
TRBV7-9	.	TRBJ2-7	.	TGTGCCAGCAGCGACCGGGGGACCTACGAGCAGTACTTC	CASSDRGTYEQYF
TRBV7-9	.	TRBJ2-7	.	TGTGCCAGCAGCCCCCGCTCCTACGAGCAGTACTTC	CASSPRSYEQYF
TRBV19	many	TRBJ2-6	.	TGTGCCAGTAGTACGGGCCTCGTCCTGACTTTC	CASSTGLVLTF
TRBV7-3	.	TRBJ2-3	TRBD1	TGTGCCAGCAGTTTCACAGGGGGTCGCACAGATACGCAGTATTTT	CASSFTGGRTDTQYF
TRBV10-1	many	TRBJ1-4	.	TGCGCCAGCAGTGTTAAGGGGGGGAGGAATAATGAAAAACTGTTTTTT	CASSVKGGRNNEKLFF
TRBV2	.	TRBJ1-5	.	TGTGCCAGCACTCGGGACCAGGGAAATCAGCCCCAGCATTTT	CASTRDQGNQPQHF
TRBV5-4	.	TRBJ2-2	TRBD2	TGTGCCAGCAGCTGGAGGACTAGCGGCGGGGAGCTGTTTTTT	CASSWRTSGGELFF
TRBV18	.	TRBJ2-2	.	TGTGCCAGCTCTTGGACAGAAAACACCGGGGAGCTGTTTTTT	CASSWTENTGELFF
TRBV6-5	.	TRBJ1-2	.	TGTGCCAGCAGTTCCCGCAGTCATGACTACACCTTC	CASSSRSHDYTF
TRBV10-3	once	TRBJ1-2	.	TGTGCCATCAGGGTGACAGGACTCTATGGCTACACCTTC	CAIRVTGLYGYTF
TRBV6-6	.	TRBJ1-1	.	TGTGCCAGCAGTTACTCGGGAATGCTGGGGACTGAAGCTTTCTTT	CASSYSGMLGTEAFF
TRBV28	.	TRBJ2-7	TRBD1	TGTGCCAGCAGCCCCGGGACAGGGTTAGGTACCTACGAGCAGTACTTC	CASSPGTGLGTYEQYF
TRBV7-2	.	TRBJ2-3	TRBD2	TGTGCCAGCAGCTTACTAGCGGGGTTCACAGATACGCAGTATTTT	CASSLLAGFTDTQYF
TRBV27	.	TRBJ2-5	.	TGTGCCAGCAGTTTATCCGGGAGACAAGAGACCCAGTACTTC	CASSLSGRQETQYF
TRBV5-1	.	TRBJ2-5	.	TGCGCCAGCAGGCTGGGGTTTAGCGGCAGAGAGACCCAGTACTTC	CASRLGFSGRETQYF
TRBV7-9	.	TRBJ2-3	.	TGTGCCAGCACCCCCAGGATCGGGGTTGATACGCAGTATTTT	CASTPRIGVDTQYF
TRBV27	.	TRBJ2-5	.	TGTGCCAGCAGCCATTTACTGGGACCGACCAAAGAGACCCAGTACTTC	CASSHLLGPTKETQYF
TRBV7-9	.	TRBJ2-3	TRBD2	TGTGCCAGCAATCAAAACGGGAGGGCCTGGGGTACGCAGTATTTT	CASNQNGRAWGTQYF
TRBV9	.	TRBJ2-3	TRBD2	TGTGCCAGCAGCTGGGGACTAGCGGGAGTTTTAGATACGCAGTATTTT	CASSWGLAGVLDTQYF
TRBV29-1	.	TRBJ2-2	.	TGCAGCGTTGAAGGGCTAGAGGACACCGGGGAGCTGTTTTTT	CSVEGLEDTGELFF
TRBV30	once	TRBJ2-4	.	TGTGCCTGGAGTGGCACTGAAAACATTCAGTACTTC	CAWSGTENIQYF
TRBV9	many	TRBJ2-1	.	TGTGCCAGCAGTCCACGCAGGGTGGACTACAATGAGCAGTTCTTC	CASSPRRVDYNEQFF
TRBV29-1	.	TRBJ2-5	.	TGCAGCGTTCTCTTACGCGAACGTGAGACCCAGTACTTC	CSVLLRERETQYF
TRBV28	once	TRBJ1-5	TRBD1	TGTGCCAGCGGGACCCCAGGGGGCCATCAGCCCCAGCATTTT	CASGTPGGHQPQHF
TRBV5-1	.	TRBJ1-2	.	TGCGCCAGCAGCTTGGGTCTTGGGGGGTATGGCTACACCTTC	CASSLGLGGYGYTF
TRBV29-1	.	TRBJ2-3	TRBD1	TGCAGCGTGGTAGGACAGGGGATAGATACGCAGTATTTT	CSVVGQGIDTQYF
TRBV5-1	.	TRBJ2-7	TRBD1	TGCGCCAGCAGCTCCTCGGGACAGCCCTCCTACGAGCAGTACTTC	CASSSSGQPSYEQYF
TRBV6-5	.	TRBJ2-3	.	TGTGCCAGCGGGGGGGCAGTAGGCACAGATACGCAGTATTTT	CASGGAVGTDTQYF
TRBV5-4	.	TRBJ1-5	TRBD1	TGTGCCAGCAGCTTGTACGGACAGGGATTGGATCAGCCCCAGCATTTT	CASSLYGQGLDQPQHF
TRBV7-3	.	TRBJ1-1	.	TGTGCCAGCAGCCTCGCGGCAGGGCGGAACACTGAAGCTTTCTTT	CASSLAAGRNTEAFF
TRBV10-2	.	TRBJ1-5	.	TGCGCCCCCCTTCTGTCCCTTTACCTAAATCAGCCCCAGCATTTT	CAPLLSLYLNQPQHF
TRBV28	.	TRBJ1-4	.	TGTGCCAGCAGTTTTATGGGGGGCGAAAAACTGTTTTTT	CASSFMGGEKLFF
TRBV7-2	.	TRBJ2-1	.	TGTGCCAGCAGCCCCTCTGGGTCACCGTCCAATGAGCAGTTCTTC	CASSPSGSPSNEQFF
TRBV7-3	few	TRBJ2-1	TRBD2	TGTGCCAGCAGCGACCTAGCGGGAGGTTACAATGAGCAGTTCTTC	CASSDLAGGYNEQFF
TRBV28	few	TRBJ2-6	TRBD1	TGTGCCAGCAGTTTGAGGTTTGGGACAGGGGTACTTTCTGGGGCCAACGTCCTGACTTTC	CASSLRFGTGVLSGANVLTF
TRBV11-2	.	TRBJ2-7	.	TGTGCCAGCAGCTTCGGGGGGCCCTACGAGCAGTACTTC	CASSFGGPYEQYF
TRBV5-1	few	TRBJ2-5	.	TGCGCCAGCAGCTCAGGACGGCTGGAAGAGACCCAGTACTTC	CASSSGRLEETQYF
TRBV5-1	once	TRBJ2-7	TRBD2	TGCGCCAGCAGCCCGGTTATGTGGCGGGAGGCCGAGCAGTACTTC	CASSPVMWREAEQYF
TRBV7-9	.	TRBJ1-1	.	TGTGCCAGCAGCTTGAAGAGGGGAACTGAAGCTTTCTTT	CASSLKRGTEAFF
TRBV19	.	TRBJ1-4	.	TGTGCCAGTAGTCCCCGGACAGCGACTAATGAAAAACTGTTTTTT	CASSPRTATNEKLFF
TRBV7-9	many	TRBJ2-1	TRBD2	TGTGCCAGCAGCTTAGAGGGCGGGAGGGCCTACAATGAGCAGTTCTTC	CASSLEGGRAYNEQFF
TRBV4-1	.	TRBJ2-3	.	TGCGCCAGCAGCCAATATGGCTCCGGAGGAGATACGCAGTATTTT	CASSQYGSGGDTQYF
TRBV7-3	.	TRBJ2-2	.	TGTGCCAGCAGCTTTGCCGGGCTAAACACCGGGGAGCTGTTTTTT	CASSFAGLNTGELFF
TRBV10-3	.	TRBJ1-3	.	TGTGCCATCAGGTGGGGCAGGGGCGACTCCTCTGGAAACACCATATATTTT	CAIRWGRGDSSGNTIYF
TRBV6-5	.	TRBJ2-5	TRBD1	TGTGCCAGCAGTTACAACAGGGGGCAAGAGACCCAGTACTTC	CASSYNRGQETQYF
TRBV20-1	.	TRBJ2-5	TRBD1	TGCGGCCCCAGGGGGCAAGAGACCCAGTACTTC	CGPRGQETQYF
TRBV28	.	TRBJ1-5	.	TGTGCCAGCAGTTTCGGACGGGATCAGCCCCAGCATTTT	CASSFGRDQPQHF